Reported below is one T cell receptor (beta chain). The sample comes from a study of beta chain features in type 1 diabetes. Isolated RNA was reverse transcribed in full, so expressed TCRB transcripts were sequenced. Sequencing was performed with immunoSEQ multiplex PCR; in TCRdb, only in-frame clones are kept and a portion is missing. This table has some 410,000 clones, over 10% appearing once. The CDR3 has 13 amino acids. The V end was cut by 7 bases, the J end by 4 bases, with 14 bases between. Germline V gives CDR1 SGHRS, CDR2 YFSETQ. The specimen sequenced was naive CD4+ T cells from blood. The clonotype comes from a woman younger than 30 in good health. J is TRBJ2-5 and V is TRBV5-1; no clear D gene. The CDR3 reads CASGPVTGETQYF. The CDR3 nucleotides read TGCGCCAGCGGCCCGGTTACGGGAGAGACCCAGTACTTC.